This T cell receptor beta chain was identified in a study of CD8 T cells in ankylosing spondylitis. Study-wide results and limits: Seemingly distinctive of ankylosing spondylitis blood was a TCR beta motif formed by eight highly homologous variants.

MiXCR was run by TCRdb on the 5' RACE reads, yielding one entry per CDR3 protein. The sample has 240,000 or so distinct CDR3 sequences, 7.5% to 9% seen once; the top ten hold around 7%. About this clonotype: No antigen is known for it. Germline and junction disagree at one end, which may indicate a read error.

The V gene's germline CDR1 is SGHTA and CDR2 FQGNSA. There are 13 residues in the CDR3. The genes are TRBV7-2 and TRBJ2-1, with TRBD1 identical over 7 bases. The sequencing input was blood, either unsorted or a sorted T cell fraction (not recorded which). This TCR was sampled from a male donor with ankylosing spondylitis or in good health (not recorded which). CDR3 protein: CDSRDRWGNEQFF. CDR3 DNA sequence: TGTGACAGCAGGGACAGATGGGGGAATGAGCAGTTCTTC.